This is a list of T cell receptor beta chains from one sample in a study of blood T cell repertoires in COVID-19. Clones were read by immunoSEQ multiplex PCR, and TCRdb kept only the in-frame ones, dropping some. The data hold 77,000 or so clones, with approximately 90% observed a single time. The source material was peripheral blood. The receptors shown here come from a man between 45 and 60 years old with active COVID-19. Both conserved end residues are part of each CDR3. The D gene is left open where the match is weak. Size is stated for part of the rows, as once, few or many counts, or as a class when the clone is expanded.

clone_size: -; v_call: TRBV19; d_call: -; j_call: TRBJ2-7; cdr3_nt: TGTGCCAGTAGAACTCGGGACACTTGGGGCTACGAGCAGTACTTC; cdr3_aa: CASRTRDTWGYEQYF
clone_size: few; v_call: TRBV11-2; d_call: -; j_call: TRBJ2-7; cdr3_nt: TGTGCCAGCAGCTTAGCACAGGGATCCTACGAGCAGTACTTC; cdr3_aa: CASSLAQGSYEQYF
clone_size: -; v_call: TRBV27; d_call: TRBD2; j_call: TRBJ2-1; cdr3_nt: TGTGCCAGCAGTTTAATAGGGGGACTAGCGGGAGGGGGACAGTTCTTC; cdr3_aa: CASSLIGGLAGGGQFF
clone_size: once; v_call: TRBV6-1; d_call: -; j_call: TRBJ2-7; cdr3_nt: TGTGCCAGCAGTGAGGTTACAGGGAGCTCCTACGAGCAGTACTTC; cdr3_aa: CASSEVTGSSYEQYF
clone_size: once; v_call: TRBV7-9; d_call: -; j_call: TRBJ2-1; cdr3_nt: TGTGCCAGCAGCTTAGTGACTAATGAGCAGTTCTTC; cdr3_aa: CASSLVTNEQFF
clone_size: -; v_call: TRBV19; d_call: TRBD1; j_call: TRBJ2-1; cdr3_nt: TGTGCCAGTAGTACCGCGGACAGGGGAGGCAATGAGCAGTTCTTC; cdr3_aa: CASSTADRGGNEQFF
clone_size: -; v_call: TRBV28; d_call: TRBD1; j_call: TRBJ1-6; cdr3_nt: TGTGCCAGCAGTCTGGACAGGTTTTATTCACCCCTCCACTTT; cdr3_aa: CASSLDRFYSPLHF
clone_size: -; v_call: TRBV24-1; d_call: TRBD2; j_call: TRBJ2-1; cdr3_nt: TGTGCCACCAGTGGGGCGGGAGCTGGTGGTGAGCAGTTCTTC; cdr3_aa: CATSGAGAGGEQFF
clone_size: -; v_call: TRBV2; d_call: TRBD1; j_call: TRBJ1-4; cdr3_nt: TGTGCCAGCAGTGCCGGGACAGGGAGTGAAAAACTGTTTTTT; cdr3_aa: CASSAGTGSEKLFF
clone_size: -; v_call: TRBV9; d_call: TRBD2; j_call: TRBJ2-1; cdr3_nt: TGTGCCAGCAGCGCCGGGACTAAATACAATGAGCAGTTCTTC; cdr3_aa: CASSAGTKYNEQFF
clone_size: -; v_call: TRBV19; d_call: -; j_call: TRBJ2-2; cdr3_nt: TGTGCCAGTAGTATCCCCCCTTTGAACACCGGGGAGCTGTTTTTT; cdr3_aa: CASSIPPLNTGELFF
clone_size: -; v_call: TRBV11-2; d_call: TRBD2; j_call: TRBJ2-1; cdr3_nt: TGTGCCAGCAGCTCGCCGCGGGGGGACAACTACAATGAGCAGTTCTTC; cdr3_aa: CASSSPRGDNYNEQFF
clone_size: -; v_call: TRBV9; d_call: TRBD2; j_call: TRBJ2-1; cdr3_nt: TGTGCCAGCAGCGTAGGCGTGACTAGCGGTTACAATGAGCAGTTCTTC; cdr3_aa: CASSVGVTSGYNEQFF
clone_size: -; v_call: TRBV18; d_call: -; j_call: TRBJ2-2; cdr3_nt: TGTGCCAGCTCCGTCTACCAGAACACCGGGGAGCTGTTTTTT; cdr3_aa: CASSVYQNTGELFF
clone_size: -; v_call: TRBV10-2; d_call: TRBD2; j_call: TRBJ2-3; cdr3_nt: TGCGCCAGCACCCTTGGGACTAGCGGGGGGGCAGATACGCAGTATTTT; cdr3_aa: CASTLGTSGGADTQYF
clone_size: -; v_call: TRBV20-1; d_call: -; j_call: TRBJ1-1; cdr3_nt: TGCAGTGCTAGTCTATATCTGAACACTGAAGCTTTCTTT; cdr3_aa: CSASLYLNTEAFF
clone_size: -; v_call: TRBV6-5; d_call: -; j_call: TRBJ1-2; cdr3_nt: TGTGCCAGCAGCCCAGGACAAAGCTATGGCTACACCTTC; cdr3_aa: CASSPGQSYGYTF
clone_size: -; v_call: TRBV5-1; d_call: -; j_call: TRBJ2-1; cdr3_nt: TGCGCCAGCAGCTTGGGAGACAATGAGCAGTTCTTC; cdr3_aa: CASSLGDNEQFF
clone_size: -; v_call: TRBV6-5; d_call: TRBD1; j_call: TRBJ1-4; cdr3_nt: TGTGCCAGCAGTACGGACAGGGACGAAAAACTGTTTTTT; cdr3_aa: CASSTDRDEKLFF
clone_size: -; v_call: TRBV6-5; d_call: TRBD2; j_call: TRBJ2-5; cdr3_nt: TGTGCCAGTCCGGGACTAGCGGGAAGAGAGACCCAGTACTTC; cdr3_aa: CASPGLAGRETQYF
clone_size: -; v_call: TRBV11-3; d_call: TRBD2; j_call: TRBJ2-7; cdr3_nt: TGTGCCAGCAGCCCGGGGGGGGACGCCCTTTACGAGCAGTACTTC; cdr3_aa: CASSPGGDALYEQYF
clone_size: -; v_call: TRBV10-3; d_call: TRBD1; j_call: TRBJ1-3; cdr3_nt: TGTGCCACCGCCGACAGGGTGGGCTCTGGAAACACCATATATTTT; cdr3_aa: CATADRVGSGNTIYF
clone_size: -; v_call: TRBV6-6; d_call: -; j_call: TRBJ1-2; cdr3_nt: TGTGCCACTCCGTCCCAGGGGTATGGCTACACCTTC; cdr3_aa: CATPSQGYGYTF
clone_size: -; v_call: TRBV4-1; d_call: TRBD2; j_call: TRBJ2-5; cdr3_nt: TGCGCCAGCAGCCAAGATCCTAGCGGGGGGGCTCGGGAGACCCAGTACTTC; cdr3_aa: CASSQDPSGGARETQYF
clone_size: -; v_call: TRBV3-1/TRBV3-2; d_call: -; j_call: TRBJ2-1; cdr3_nt: TGTGCCAGCAGCCAAGATCGGCAGGGTACGCGCAATGAGCAGTTCTTC; cdr3_aa: CASSQDRQGTRNEQFF
clone_size: -; v_call: TRBV28; d_call: -; j_call: TRBJ1-6; cdr3_nt: TGTGCCAGCAGTTTACCGGTTACCGGTTCACCCCTCCACTTT; cdr3_aa: CASSLPVTGSPLHF
clone_size: -; v_call: TRBV28; d_call: TRBD1; j_call: TRBJ1-5; cdr3_nt: TGTGCCAGCACCCGCCCGGGACAGGGCAATCAGCCCCAGCATTTT; cdr3_aa: CASTRPGQGNQPQHF
clone_size: -; v_call: TRBV25-1; d_call: -; j_call: TRBJ2-1; cdr3_nt: TGTGCCAGCAGTGTGGCCGGGAGTGGCCAGTTCTTC; cdr3_aa: CASSVAGSGQFF
clone_size: -; v_call: TRBV13; d_call: TRBD2; j_call: TRBJ2-3; cdr3_nt: TGTGCCAGCAGCTTGACCCCGGGACTAGCGGGGGTCTCTAGCACAGATACGCAGTATTTT; cdr3_aa: CASSLTPGLAGVSSTDTQYF
clone_size: once; v_call: TRBV3-1/TRBV3-2; d_call: -; j_call: TRBJ2-1; cdr3_nt: TGTGCCAGCAGCCACGAGGGTGAGCAGTTCTTC; cdr3_aa: CASSHEGEQFF
clone_size: -; v_call: TRBV6-2/TRBV6-3; d_call: TRBD2; j_call: TRBJ2-5; cdr3_nt: TGTGCCAGCAGTTACCAAAGCGGGAGGGCCGTATCAGAGACCCAGTACTTC; cdr3_aa: CASSYQSGRAVSETQYF
clone_size: -; v_call: TRBV5-1; d_call: -; j_call: TRBJ2-5; cdr3_nt: TGCGCCAGCAGCTTGGCCGGGGGAAAAGAGACCCAGTACTTC; cdr3_aa: CASSLAGGKETQYF
clone_size: -; v_call: TRBV6-6; d_call: TRBD1; j_call: TRBJ1-2; cdr3_nt: TGTGCCAGCAGCTTGGGACAGAACTATGGCTACACCTTC; cdr3_aa: CASSLGQNYGYTF
clone_size: -; v_call: TRBV6-5; d_call: TRBD1; j_call: TRBJ1-1; cdr3_nt: TGTGCCAGCAGAGAGACAGGGATAGGATACACTGAAGCTTTCTTT; cdr3_aa: CASRETGIGYTEAFF
clone_size: -; v_call: TRBV7-2; d_call: TRBD2; j_call: TRBJ2-3; cdr3_nt: TGTGCCAGCAGCCGTTCGACTAGCGGGGGGGCCCGCGGAGATACGCAGTATTTT; cdr3_aa: CASSRSTSGGARGDTQYF
clone_size: -; v_call: TRBV2; d_call: -; j_call: TRBJ1-1; cdr3_nt: TGTGCCAGCAGAGCTGGGACAATCACTGAAGCTTTCTTT; cdr3_aa: CASRAGTITEAFF
clone_size: -; v_call: TRBV19; d_call: -; j_call: TRBJ1-6; cdr3_nt: TGTGCCAGTAGTATAGATTACAGCGGAAACTTTAATTCACCCCTCCACTTT; cdr3_aa: CASSIDYSGNFNSPLHF
clone_size: -; v_call: TRBV4-2; d_call: TRBD2; j_call: TRBJ2-5; cdr3_nt: TGTGCCAGCAGCCAAACTAGCGACCAAGAGACCCAGTACTTC; cdr3_aa: CASSQTSDQETQYF
clone_size: -; v_call: TRBV30; d_call: -; j_call: TRBJ2-7; cdr3_nt: TGTGCCTGGAGTGTCGACAGTTTCTACGAGCAGTACTTC; cdr3_aa: CAWSVDSFYEQYF
clone_size: -; v_call: TRBV5-4; d_call: TRBD1; j_call: TRBJ2-3; cdr3_nt: TGTGCCAGCAGCTTTACCACAGGGGGCCCAGATACGCAGTATTTT; cdr3_aa: CASSFTTGGPDTQYF
clone_size: -; v_call: TRBV12-5; d_call: TRBD1; j_call: TRBJ1-5; cdr3_nt: TGTGCTAGTGCCAGGGGGGTGTCCCAGCCCCAGCATTTT; cdr3_aa: CASARGVSQPQHF
clone_size: -; v_call: TRBV5-8; d_call: TRBD2; j_call: TRBJ2-7; cdr3_nt: TGTGCCAGCAGATCCGGCGGGGGACCGACCCTTAAGGTGTCCTACGAGCAGTACTTC; cdr3_aa: CASRSGGGPTLKVSYEQYF
clone_size: -; v_call: TRBV6-4; d_call: TRBD2; j_call: TRBJ2-7; cdr3_nt: TGTGCCAGCTGCACTTGGGGCGGGAGGGCCTACGAGCAGTACTTC; cdr3_aa: CASCTWGGRAYEQYF
clone_size: -; v_call: TRBV7-3; d_call: -; j_call: TRBJ2-5; cdr3_nt: TGTGCCAGCAGCGGTAGCGGAAACCAAGAGACCCAGTACTTC; cdr3_aa: CASSGSGNQETQYF
clone_size: -; v_call: TRBV2; d_call: -; j_call: TRBJ2-7; cdr3_nt: TGTGCCAGCAGTTTAGCGGACGGCGTTGGCTACGAGCAGTACTTC; cdr3_aa: CASSLADGVGYEQYF
clone_size: -; v_call: TRBV19; d_call: -; j_call: TRBJ2-3; cdr3_nt: TGTGCCAGTAGTATCGAGCGCCCAGATACGCAGTATTTT; cdr3_aa: CASSIERPDTQYF
clone_size: -; v_call: TRBV10-2; d_call: TRBD2; j_call: TRBJ2-1; cdr3_nt: TGCGCCAGCAGTGAAATTCCTAGCGGGAGATATAATGAGCAGTTCTTC; cdr3_aa: CASSEIPSGRYNEQFF
clone_size: -; v_call: TRBV9; d_call: -; j_call: TRBJ1-3; cdr3_nt: TGTGCCAGCAGTACCGCGGGAAACACCATATATTTT; cdr3_aa: CASSTAGNTIYF
clone_size: -; v_call: TRBV28; d_call: TRBD1; j_call: TRBJ2-2; cdr3_nt: TGTGCCAGCAGTTCCCATACAGGGGCGCACACCGGGGAGCTGTTTTTT; cdr3_aa: CASSSHTGAHTGELFF
clone_size: -; v_call: TRBV28; d_call: -; j_call: TRBJ1-3; cdr3_nt: TGTGCCAGCAGTTCTACAGCAATTCTAAACACCATATATTTT; cdr3_aa: CASSSTAILNTIYF
clone_size: few; v_call: TRBV5-1; d_call: TRBD1; j_call: TRBJ2-2; cdr3_nt: TGCGCCAGCAGCGGGACACAGGGGGCGACCGGGGAGCTGTTTTTT; cdr3_aa: CASSGTQGATGELFF
clone_size: -; v_call: TRBV28; d_call: -; j_call: TRBJ1-4; cdr3_nt: TGTGCCAGCAGTTCCAAGGGGACACCAAATGAAAAACTGTTTTTT; cdr3_aa: CASSSKGTPNEKLFF
clone_size: -; v_call: TRBV6-5; d_call: -; j_call: TRBJ1-1; cdr3_nt: TGTGCCAGCAGCGTGACAGTGAACACTGAAGCTTTCTTT; cdr3_aa: CASSVTVNTEAFF
clone_size: -; v_call: TRBV27; d_call: -; j_call: TRBJ1-6; cdr3_nt: TGTGCCAGCAGTGAGGGAAATTCACCCCTCCACTTT; cdr3_aa: CASSEGNSPLHF
clone_size: few; v_call: TRBV30; d_call: -; j_call: TRBJ2-7; cdr3_nt: TGTGCCTGGAGTGCACAACTAGGGATTTACGCGCAGTACTTC; cdr3_aa: CAWSAQLGIYAQYF
clone_size: once; v_call: TRBV5-1; d_call: -; j_call: TRBJ1-6; cdr3_nt: TGCGCCAGCAGCTTGGCGGAGAACCCTAATTCACCCCTCCACTTT; cdr3_aa: CASSLAENPNSPLHF
clone_size: -; v_call: TRBV28; d_call: TRBD1; j_call: TRBJ1-5; cdr3_nt: TGTGCCAGCAGTCCGACAGGGGCCGGGAATCAGCCCCAGCATTTT; cdr3_aa: CASSPTGAGNQPQHF
clone_size: -; v_call: TRBV28; d_call: -; j_call: TRBJ2-3; cdr3_nt: TGTGCCGGAAAGCAGGGCGGCACAGATACGCAGTATTTT; cdr3_aa: CAGKQGGTDTQYF
clone_size: -; v_call: TRBV20-1; d_call: -; j_call: TRBJ2-5; cdr3_nt: TGCAGTGCCTCTCAAGAGACCCAGTACTTC; cdr3_aa: CSASQETQYF